Below are 10 T cell receptor beta chains sequenced from a single sample in a study of blood T cells in healthy people across ages. For the second PCR, which ran for about 6 to 11 cycles, a sample-barcoded 5' primer and a J-beta primer mix were used. MiXCR was run by TCRdb on the 5' RACE reads, yielding one entry per CDR3 protein. There are about 970,000 distinct CDR3 sequences in the sample; roughly 50% occur only once, and about a fifth lies in the top ten. Sequenced material: blood. These receptors all come from a woman aged 55-69 years in good health.

The rearrangement joins TRBV3-1 to TRBJ2-5, with 10 bases that match TRBD1. The J call may be wrong; the DNA end is better matched by TRBJ2-7. The CDR3 runs 16 residues. Germline values: CDR1 LGHDT, CDR2 YNNKEL (reference sequence). CDR3 region: CASSLIGQGGAYEQYF. CDR3 in DNA: TGTGCCAGCAGCCTCATTGGACAGGGGGGGGCCTACGAGCAGTACTTC.

This rearrangement joins TRBV5-1 to TRBJ1-1, with no clear D. Germline CDR1 is SGHRS and CDR2 is YFSETQ. This CDR3 has 14 amino acids. V lost 0 bases and J 1 base, leaving 7 bases between the germline ends. The CDR3 sequence is CASSLEARNTEAFF. The CDR3 bases are TGCGCCAGCAGCTTGGAAGCCAGGAACACTGAAGCTTTCTTT.

The chain has TRBV20-1 and TRBJ2-4; D uncertain. Trimming shortened V by 5 bases and J by 11 bases, and 13 bases separated the two germline ends. The CDR3 has 11 amino acids. The V gene's germline CDR1 is DFQATT and CDR2 SNEGSKA (reference sequence). The CDR3 DNA sequence: TGCAGTGCTTCCGACACCTTGGTTCAGTACTTC. Translation: CSASDTLVQYF.

The V gene is TRBV7-8, the J gene TRBJ2-1; perhaps D is TRBD1 or TRBD2 (5 bases each). The end of the DNA aligns better with TRBJ2-7, so the J call may be wrong. This CDR3 spans 17 amino acids. Germline V gene data show CDR1 as SGHVS and CDR2 as FQNEAQ. The CDR3 DNA is TGTGCCAGCAGCGCTCCTGAGGGGTCCCGCTCCTACAATGAGCAGTACTTC. Its protein product is CASSAPEGSRSYNEQYF.

The chain couples TRBV7-9 to TRBJ2-7, with 7 bases identical to TRBD1. This CDR3 contains 14 residues. CDR1 and CDR2 from the germline V gene are SEHNR and FQNEAQ (reference sequence). V lost 4 bases and J lost 5; bases outside the gene matches: 8. In DNA form, the CDR3 reads TGTGCCAGCAGCTCGACCGGGACAGCCAACGAGCAGTACTTC. Residues: CASSSTGTANEQYF.

V usage is TRBV2 and J usage is TRBJ2-3; 8 bases map to TRBD2. J was trimmed by 6 bases and V by 6 bases; bases with no gene match: 11. The CDR3 is made up of 15 amino acids. Germline values: CDR1 SNHLY, CDR2 FYNNEI. CDR3 in amino acids: CASRGGTRRVDTQYF. DNA for the CDR3: TGTGCCAGCAGAGGGGGGACTAGGAGGGTGGATACGCAGTATTTT.

This clonotype occurred a few times. CDR3 amino acids: CASSYRSPTDTQYF. The CDR3 DNA reads as TGTGCCAGCAGCTACCGGTCTCCCACAGATACGCAGTATTTT. The V call is TRBV7-9, the J call TRBJ2-3, with D unclear. This CDR3 is 14 amino acids long. CDR1 SEHNR and CDR2 FQNEAQ come from the germline V gene (reference sequence). V was trimmed by 4 bases and J by 2 bases, leaving 10 bases between them.

This clonotype was recorded a few times. The chain links TRBV7-2 to TRBJ2-7; D is ambiguous. There are 13 residues in the CDR3. Trimming stripped 3 bases from V and 2 bases from J, with 8 bases between. From germline, CDR1 is SGHTA and CDR2 FQGNSA. The CDR3 is CASSFYLAYEQYF. The CDR3, as DNA: TGTGCCAGCAGCTTTTACCTTGCCTACGAGCAGTACTTC. Filled out from reference TRBV7-2 and TRBJ2-7, the complete variable domain reads GAGVSQSPSNKVTEKGKDVELRCDPISGHTALYWYRQSLGQGLEFLIYFQGNSAPDKSGLPSDRFSAERTGGSVSTLTIQRTQQEDSAVYLCASSFYLAYEQYFGPGTRLTVT.

The J gene is TRBJ2-1, the V gene TRBV4-1, with TRBD2 as a possible D gene (7 bases). Trimming stripped 1 base from V and 9 bases from J, with 19 bases between. There are 16 residues in the CDR3. Germline CDR1 and CDR2: MGHRA and YSYEKL. CDR3 nucleotide sequence: TGCGCCAGCAGCCAAGGGGACGGGGGGCCAAAGGTTGAGCAGTTCTTC. It codes for CASSQGDGGPKVEQFF.

This clonotype was observed a few times. V is TRBV29-1 and J is TRBJ1-4, with no clear D. Trimming left V 8 bases short and J 5 bases short, with 9 bases between. The CDR3 contains 11 residues. Looked up from germline, CDR1 is SQVTM and CDR2 is ANQGSEA. The CDR3 loop is CSCASNEKLFF. Here the CDR3 DNA reads TGCAGCTGTGCATCGAATGAAAAACTGTTTTTT.